These 31 T cell receptor beta chains were all obtained from the same sample, sequenced in a study of blood T cell repertoires in COVID-19 (dated by TCRdb to the early 2020s). Library preparation was by the immunoSEQ multiplex PCR assay. TCRdb obtained this table from immuneACCESS and retained in-frame rearrangements with V and J assigned. These tables miss some clones; where compared with another copy, unresolved V genes account for less than half of the shortfall, and the remainder is unexplained. The sample yields roughly 440,000 clones; about 91% were counted once. Around 12% of the sample is in the top ten clones. Sequenced sample: peripheral blood. The receptors shown here come from a woman between 50 and 59 years old with COVID-19, enrolled during active disease.

The chain links TRBV10-3 to TRBJ2-7; a possible D gene is TRBD1 (5 bases). The germline V and J ends were trimmed by 8 bases and 0 bases, with 8 bases remaining between them. The CDR3 loop spans 12 amino acids. Per germline, CDR1 ENHRY and CDR2 SYGVKD. The CDR3 DNA reads TGTGCCATCCTCGACAGCTCCTACGAGCAGTACTTC. Its translation is CAILDSSYEQYF.

The chain couples TRBV27 to TRBJ1-5; 7 bases fit TRBD1. Losses at the gene ends were 8 bases for V and 4 bases for J; bases not matched to a gene: 11. The CDR3 loop spans 15 amino acids. Germline V gene sequence: CDR1 MNHEY, CDR2 SMNVEV (reference sequence). The CDR3 is CASGFTGAPNQPQHF. In nucleotides, the CDR3 is TGTGCCAGCGGCTTCACAGGGGCGCCAAATCAGCCCCAGCATTTT.

The chain has TRBV7-3 and TRBJ1-3; weak D call: TRBD1 (6 bases). Germline CDR1 reads SGHTA; CDR2 reads FQGTGA. The CDR3 has 16 amino acids. Deletions cut 4 bases from V and 0 bases from J, with 13 bases between. The CDR3 bases are TGTGCCAGCAGCTACAGGGCCCTTTACTCTGGAAACACCATATATTTT. Its protein product is CASSYRALYSGNTIYF.

The table lists this clone with a few counts. J is TRBJ2-1 and V is TRBV11-3; a possible D gene is TRBD2 (7 bases). The CDR3 extends over 16 amino acids. V was pared by 5 bases and J by 8 bases, with 22 bases between. Germline CDR1 reads SGHNT; CDR2 reads YENEEA. CDR3 DNA sequence: TGTGCCAGCAGCACGTCCGTGGGGGGGCGCGCCGATGAGCAGTTCTTC. It codes for CASSTSVGGRADEQFF.

The chain recombines TRBV6-5 with TRBJ2-3; tentative D call: TRBD2 (5 bases). Germline V gene sequence: CDR1 MNHEY, CDR2 SVGAGI. The V and J ends lost 7 bases and 4 bases respectively, with 9 bases between them. This CDR3 has 12 residues. The CDR3: CASTGLPDTQYF. The CDR3 nucleotides read TGTGCCAGCACCGGACTCCCAGATACGCAGTATTTT.

Details on this clone: Its ends do not fully match the called genes, so a read error is possible. The chain couples TRBV2 to TRBJ1-2; the D gene is possibly TRBD1 (6 bases). Looked up from germline, CDR1 is SNHLY and CDR2 is FYNNEI. This CDR3 is 12 amino acids long. This CDR3 reads CAGRTGSVGYTF. The CDR3 DNA follows: TGTGCCGGCAGAACAGGGTCGGTTGGCTACACCTTC.

V gene TRBV5-1 combines with J gene TRBJ2-3, with 9 bases fitting TRBD2. V lost 4 bases and J lost 9; bases outside the gene matches: 0. CDR1 and CDR2 (germline): SGHRS, YFSETQ. This CDR3 spans 11 amino acids. The CDR3 sequence is CASSLAGTQYF. As DNA, the CDR3 is TGCGCCAGCAGCCTAGCGGGGACGCAGTATTTT.

The chain joins TRBV9 to TRBJ1-3; 11 nucleotides agree with TRBD1. V dropped 3 bases and J dropped 3; count of bases not matched to a gene: 14. Germline V gene lookup returns CDR1 SGDLS and CDR2 YYNGEE. The CDR3 is 19 residues long. The CDR3 here is CASSAPLRTGGADGNTIYF. In DNA form, the CDR3 reads TGTGCCAGCAGCGCCCCACTCCGGACAGGGGGCGCGGATGGAAACACCATATATTTT.

The V and J genes are TRBV5-1 and TRBJ2-3; TRBD2 matches at 14 bases. The V segment lost 0 bases and the J segment 0 bases; nucleotides outside the gene matches: 3. Germline lookup yields CDR1 SGHRS and CDR2 YFSETQ. The CDR3 extends over 18 amino acids. The CDR3 protein is CASSLDWTSGGSTDTQYF. In DNA form, the CDR3 reads TGCGCCAGCAGCTTGGACTGGACTAGCGGGGGGAGCACAGATACGCAGTATTTT.

This clone has just one count. The CDR3 DNA reads as TGTGCCAGCAGCATATCACAGGCTACCTATGGCTACACCTTC. As protein: CASSISQATYGYTF. This sequence joins TRBV5-6 and TRBJ1-2; D is perhaps TRBD1 (5 bases). V lost 4 bases, J lost 4 bases, and 14 bases lay in between. Looked up from germline, CDR1 is SGHDT and CDR2 is YYEEEE. This CDR3 is 14 amino acids long.

V is TRBV5-1 and J is TRBJ1-2; perhaps TRBD1 as D (5 bases). Germline-derived CDR1 and CDR2 are SGHRS and YFSETQ. The V end was cut by 0 bases, the J end by 6 bases, with 15 bases between. CDR3 size: 15 residues. The CDR3 region has the DNA TGCGCCAGCAGCTTGGGCATCGTTGGGGGGAATGGCTACACCTTC. It specifies CASSLGIVGGNGYTF. Using reference TRBV5-1 and TRBJ1-2 for the parts outside the CDR3, the full variable domain is KAGVTQTPRYLIKTRGQQVTLSCSPISGHRSVSWYQQTPGQGLQFLFEYFSETQRNKGNFPGRFSGRQFSNSRSEMNVSTLELGDSALYLCASSLGIVGGNGYTFGSGTRLTVV.

The chain combines TRBV24-1 with TRBJ1-4, with 7 bases lining up with TRBD1. Germline CDR1 is KGHDR and CDR2 is SFDVKD. Trimming removed 4 bases from V and 6 bases from J; junction bases left unmatched: 7. The CDR3 has 15 amino acids. The CDR3 is CATSEAGTAHEKLFF. The CDR3 coding sequence is TGTGCCACCAGTGAGGCCGGGACAGCACATGAAAAACTGTTTTTT.

This clone was counted a single time. The chain carries TRBV2 and TRBJ2-7; 9 bases are a match to TRBD1. The V and J ends lost 3 bases and 2 bases, in that order; junction bases with no gene match: 2. This CDR3 has 14 amino acids. Germline CDR1 is SNHLY and CDR2 is FYNNEI. CDR3 DNA sequence: TGTGCCAGCAGTGATGGGGACAGGGCCTACGAGCAGTACTTC. Translated, it gives CASSDGDRAYEQYF.

The gene calls are TRBV7-9 and TRBJ2-1; tentative D call: TRBD2 (5 bases). This CDR3 has 15 residues. Trimming left V 5 bases short and J 3 bases short, with 14 bases between. The germline V gene encodes CDR1 SEHNR and CDR2 FQNEAQ (reference sequence). In DNA, the CDR3 is TGTGCCAGCAGCCCCCCCGGCCGGGGCTACAATGAGCAGTTCTTC. This sequence encodes CASSPPGRGYNEQFF. The whole variable domain, filled in from reference TRBV7-9 and TRBJ2-1, reads DTGVSQNPRHKITKRGQNVTFRCDPISEHNRLYWYRQTLGQGPEFLTYFQNEAQLEKSRLLSDRFSAERPKGSFSTLEIQRTEQGDSAMYLCASSPPGRGYNEQFFGPGTRLTVL.

For the CDR3, the DNA is TGTGCCAGCAGCTTTACAGGGGCCACCTACAATGAGCAGTTCTTC. Its translation: CASSFTGATYNEQFF. This chain uses TRBV7-3 with TRBJ2-1; TRBD1 aligns across 7 bases. V lost 3 bases and J lost 2; bases outside the gene matches: 4. From germline, CDR1 is SGHTA and CDR2 FQGTGA. The CDR3 runs to 15 residues.

This chain joins TRBV19 and TRBJ1-5; 11 nucleotides agree with TRBD1. The junction had 12 bases not matched to a gene; V was cut back by 9 bases and J by 2 bases. This CDR3 comprises 17 residues. Germline loops: CDR1 LNHDA, CDR2 SQIVND (reference sequence). The CDR3 coding sequence is TGTGCCAGCTCCGGGACAGGGGGGATTAGGGGCAATCAGCCCCAGCATTTT. This gives the protein CASSGTGGIRGNQPQHF. Full variable domain (outside the CDR3, taken from reference TRBV19 and TRBJ1-5): DGGITQSPKYLFRKEGQNVTLSCEQNLNHDAMYWYRQDPGQGLRLIYYSQIVNDFQKGDIAEGYSVSREKKESFPLTVTSAQKNPTAFYLCASSGTGGIRGNQPQHFGDGTRLSIL.

J is TRBJ2-7 and V is TRBV9; 10 nucleotides line up with TRBD2. CDR1 is SGDLS, CDR2 YYNGEE, per germline. CDR3 size: 13 residues. The V segment lost 3 bases and the J segment 7 bases; nucleotides outside the gene matches: 4. CDR3 sequence (DNA): TGTGCCAGCAGCGCTAGCGGGGGCTGGGAGCAGTACTTC. Translation: CASSASGGWEQYF.

The V gene is TRBV6-5, the J gene TRBJ1-2; TRBD1 matches 7 bases. Germline assignment: CDR1 MNHEY and CDR2 SVGAGI. This CDR3 is 15 amino acids long. Trimming at V came to 2 bases and at J to 4 bases, leaving 7 bases not matched to a gene. Here the CDR3 DNA reads TGTGCCAGCAGTTACAGAAGGGGGCGACCCTATGGCTACACCTTC. This gives the protein CASSYRRGRPYGYTF.

The chain couples TRBV6-2 or TRBV6-3 to TRBJ1-2, with TRBD1 matching over 8 bases. V lost 0 bases, J lost 1 base, and 7 bases stayed unmatched. Looked up from germline, CDR1 is MNHEY and CDR2 is SVGEGT. CDR3 length: 17 residues. CDR3 in amino acids: CASSYSAGTGGNYGYTF. CDR3 in DNA: TGTGCCAGCAGTTACTCGGCTGGAACAGGGGGTAACTATGGCTACACCTTC.

The rearrangement uses TRBV28 and TRBJ2-5; perhaps TRBD2 as D (5 bases). Germline assignment: CDR1 MDHEN and CDR2 SYDVKM. This CDR3 has 12 amino acids. Trimming stripped 8 bases from V and 3 bases from J, with 10 bases between. In nucleotides, the CDR3 is TGTGCCAGCGGAGGACTCGAAGAGACCCAGTACTTC. Protein sequence: CASGGLEETQYF.

The chain employs TRBV30 and TRBJ2-7; 11 nucleotides match TRBD1. Looked up from germline, CDR1 is GTSNPN and CDR2 is SVGIG (reference sequence). After removal of 5 bases from V and 4 bases from J, the junction contained 7 bases not matched to a gene. The CDR3 consists of 14 residues. The CDR3 sequence: CAWVRDRGLYEQYF. The CDR3 DNA follows: TGTGCCTGGGTGCGGGACAGGGGGTTGTACGAGCAGTACTTC.

V is TRBV24-1 and J is TRBJ1-4; D may be TRBD1 (5 bases). The germline CDR1 and CDR2 sequences are KGHDR and SFDVKD. CDR3 size: 13 residues. V was cut by 5 bases and J by 8 bases, with 11 bases left in between. Here the CDR3 DNA reads TGTGCCACCAGTGCGGGTTCAGGGGAAAAACTGTTTTTT. As protein: CATSAGSGEKLFF.

This clone was counted once. This chain uses TRBV7-9 with TRBJ1-1; no clear D. Germline-derived CDR1 and CDR2 are SEHNR and FQNEAQ (reference sequence). V lost 7 bases to trimming and J lost 1 base, with 10 bases between them. This CDR3 has 13 residues. The CDR3 loop reads CASTPRWNTEAFF. CDR3 nucleotides: TGTGCCAGCACCCCGAGATGGAACACTGAAGCTTTCTTT.

This chain uses TRBV5-4 with TRBJ2-2; 9 bases fit TRBD1. V shed 4 bases and J 3 bases; nucleotides not matched to a gene: 7. The germline CDR1 and CDR2 sequences are SGHNT and YYREEE (reference sequence). The length of the CDR3 is 16 residues. The CDR3 DNA follows: TGTGCCAGCAGCCGACAGGGACAGGGAGACACCGGGGAGCTGTTTTTT. Its translation is CASSRQGQGDTGELFF.

The CDR3 nucleotides are TGTGCCAGCAGCGTTGGCGGGGGCACCCGGTGGACAGATACGCAGTATTTT. It codes for CASSVGGGTRWTDTQYF. This rearrangement joins TRBV9 to TRBJ2-3; TRBD2 might be the D (7 bases). Germline V gives CDR1 SGDLS, CDR2 YYNGEE. V was trimmed by 2 bases and J by 3 bases, leaving 19 bases between them. The CDR3 is made up of 17 amino acids.

J is TRBJ1-1 and V is TRBV7-9; D possibly corresponds to TRBD1 (6 bases). Germline CDR1 and CDR2: SEHNR and FQNEAQ (reference sequence). The CDR3 is made up of 15 amino acids. The V and J ends lost 5 bases and 0 bases respectively, with 13 bases between them. CDR3 in DNA: TGTGCCAGCAGCACAGGGCCAGGTTTGAACACTGAAGCTTTCTTT. Protein: CASSTGPGLNTEAFF.

The chain is built from TRBV6-1 and TRBJ2-1; a possible D gene is TRBD1 (5 bases). V was pared by 2 bases and J by 7 bases, with 12 bases between. This CDR3 contains 14 residues. Per the germline V gene, CDR1 is MNHNS and CDR2 is SASEGT. As DNA, the CDR3 is TGTGCCAGCAGTGAAATGCAGGGTGGGAATGAGCAGTTCTTC. Protein sequence: CASSEMQGGNEQFF.

This clone was recorded a few times. The chain recombines TRBV5-1 with TRBJ2-7, with a weak D call TRBD1 (6 bases). The CDR3 spans 13 residues. In germline, CDR1 is SGHRS, CDR2 YFSETQ. V shed 0 bases and J shed 7 bases, with 11 bases lying between them. CDR3 loop: CASSLDRAGEQYF. CDR3 coding DNA: TGCGCCAGCAGCTTGGACAGGGCAGGGGAGCAGTACTTC. Complete variable domain (other parts from reference TRBV5-1 and TRBJ2-7): KAGVTQTPRYLIKTRGQQVTLSCSPISGHRSVSWYQQTPGQGLQFLFEYFSETQRNKGNFPGRFSGRQFSNSRSEMNVSTLELGDSALYLCASSLDRAGEQYFGPGTRLTVT.

This clone has only one observation. The rearrangement joins TRBV6-6 to TRBJ1-3; D remains ambiguous. CDR3 length: 15 amino acids. Trimming pared 5 bases from V and 0 bases from J, leaving 11 bases between. The germline gives CDR1 MNHNY, CDR2 SVGAGI (reference sequence). The DNA for the CDR3 is TGTGCCAGCAGTCCCTACGGGAGCTCTGGAAACACCATATATTTT. Translating it yields CASSPYGSSGNTIYF.

The rearrangement joins TRBV6-5 to TRBJ2-7; no clear D gene. The germline gives CDR1 MNHEY, CDR2 SVGAGI. Trimming took off 4 bases at V and 6 bases at J, with 7 bases between the two ends. There are 11 residues in the CDR3. Written as DNA, the CDR3 is TGTGCCAGCAGTTCGACGGGCGAGCAGTACTTC. Amino acid sequence: CASSSTGEQYF.

V usage is TRBV2 and J usage is TRBJ1-1; TRBD1 matches at 9 bases. Germline V gives CDR1 SNHLY, CDR2 FYNNEI. With V trimmed by 6 bases and J by 7 bases, 9 bases remained unmatched. The CDR3 has 14 amino acids. CDR3 nucleotides: TGTGCCAGCAGGTACGATAGGACAGGGGATGAAGCTTTCTTT. Amino acid sequence: CASRYDRTGDEAFF.